This is a list of T cell receptor beta chains from one sample in a study of T cell responses to AZD1222 COVID-19 vaccine. Data came from immunoSEQ multiplex PCR; TCRdb stores just in-frame clones and leaves some out. In the table there are about 120,000 clones, around 93% of which are singletons. The source was peripheral blood, collected 28 days after the second AZD1222 dose. All receptors come from an adult who received the AZD1222 COVID-19 vaccine. Each CDR3 is given with its conserved first and last residue. The D gene is left open where the match is weak. The listing skips clone size in some rows; elsewhere it reads once, few, many or a size class.

j_call clone_size d_call v_call cdr3_aa cdr3_nt
TRBJ2-1 - TRBD2 TRBV7-6 CASSLGTSGGVANEQFF TGTGCCAGCAGCTTAGGGACTAGCGGGGGGGTTGCAAATGAGCAGTTCTTC
TRBJ1-1 - - TRBV27 CASRAWSTEAFF TGTGCCAGCAGAGCTTGGAGCACTGAAGCTTTCTTT
TRBJ1-4 - - TRBV4-1 CASSLPPGTNYEKLFF TGCGCCAGCAGCCTCCCACCCGGGACCAATTATGAAAAACTGTTTTTT
TRBJ1-6 - TRBD1 TRBV19 CASSTQGAGNSPLHF TGTGCCAGTAGCACACAGGGGGCCGGTAATTCACCCCTCCACTTT
TRBJ1-2 - - TRBV6-5 CASSYSRGRYGYTF TGTGCCAGCAGTTACTCGAGGGGGAGGTATGGCTACACCTTC
TRBJ2-4 few - TRBV6-2/TRBV6-3 CASSLGAKNIQYF TGTGCCAGCAGTTTAGGGGCTAAAAACATTCAGTACTTC
TRBJ1-4 - - TRBV5-1 CASSLTSTNEKLFF TGCGCCAGCAGCTTGACGTCAACTAATGAAAAACTGTTTTTT
TRBJ2-1 once TRBD2 TRBV19 CASSLRLAGAYNEQFF TGTGCCAGTAGTTTAAGACTAGCGGGGGCCTACAATGAGCAGTTCTTC
TRBJ1-3 - - TRBV7-9 CASSPRGFAGAGNTIYF TGTGCCAGCAGCCCGAGAGGGTTTGCGGGGGCTGGAAACACCATATATTTT
TRBJ1-1 - - TRBV5-1 CASRWRNMNTEAFF TGCGCCAGCCGCTGGCGGAACATGAACACTGAAGCTTTCTTT
TRBJ2-7 - - TRBV5-1 CASSLVYRSSYEQYF TGCGCCAGCAGCTTGGTCTACAGGAGCTCCTACGAGCAGTACTTC
TRBJ1-2 few - TRBV9 CASSVVFSASRHLYGYTF TGTGCCAGCAGCGTAGTGTTCTCGGCAAGCAGACACCTCTATGGCTACACCTTC
TRBJ1-1 - TRBD1 TRBV27 CASTRQGATVGTEAFF TGTGCCAGCACTAGACAGGGGGCTACGGTGGGGACTGAAGCTTTCTTT
TRBJ2-2 - TRBD1 TRBV6-5 CASRPGGLTGELFF TGTGCCAGCAGACCAGGGGGCCTCACCGGGGAGCTGTTTTTT
TRBJ2-7 - TRBD2 TRBV7-6 CASSQSGSRYEQYF TGTGCCAGCAGCCAAAGCGGGAGCCGCTACGAGCAGTACTTC
TRBJ2-2 - TRBD2 TRBV25-1 CASSLAGRNTGELFF TGTGCCAGCAGTCTAGCGGGGAGAAACACCGGGGAGCTGTTTTTT
TRBJ2-1 - TRBD2 TRBV5-1 CASSSSGASGRASYNEQFF TGCGCCAGCAGCTCGTCCGGGGCTAGCGGGAGGGCGTCCTACAATGAGCAGTTCTTC
TRBJ2-3 - - TRBV5-6 CASSLAGAGSDTQYF TGTGCCAGCAGCTTGGCCGGAGCTGGCTCAGATACGCAGTATTTT
TRBJ1-2 - - TRBV2 CASSEETGRNHLSNYGYTF TGTGCCAGCAGTGAAGAGACGGGACGGAACCATTTATCTAACTATGGCTACACCTTC
TRBJ1-1 - TRBD1 TRBV15 CATSKDRVVTEAFF TGTGCCACCAGCAAAGACAGGGTGGTCACTGAAGCTTTCTTT
TRBJ2-7 - - TRBV3-1/TRBV3-2 CASSQQGILYEQYF TGTGCCAGCAGCCAACAGGGGATTCTCTACGAGCAGTACTTC
TRBJ1-1 - - TRBV2 CASSITMDTEAFF TGTGCCAGCAGTATCACCATGGACACTGAAGCTTTCTTT
TRBJ2-3 - - TRBV11-2 CASSLDWSTDTQYF TGTGCCAGCAGCTTAGACTGGAGCACAGATACGCAGTATTTT
TRBJ2-1 - TRBD2 TRBV10-2 CASSDPGLAGEDYNEQFF TGCGCCAGCAGTGACCCGGGACTAGCGGGAGAAGATTACAATGAGCAGTTCTTC
TRBJ2-3 once - TRBV5-1 CASSFGSPDTQYF TGCGCCAGCAGCTTTGGTAGCCCAGATACGCAGTATTTT
TRBJ1-2 - - TRBV21-1 CASSNPDYGYTF TGTGCCAGCAGCAATCCCGACTATGGCTACACCTTC
TRBJ2-7 - TRBD1 TRBV11-2 CASSHGTGTYEQYF TGTGCCAGCAGCCACGGGACAGGGACCTACGAGCAGTACTTC
TRBJ2-7 - - TRBV7-8 CASSFRADYEQYF TGTGCCAGCAGCTTTAGGGCAGACTACGAGCAGTACTTC
TRBJ1-5 - - TRBV19 CASMADGGPQHF TGTGCCAGTATGGCGGATGGAGGGCCCCAGCATTTT
TRBJ2-3 - TRBD2 TRBV9 CASSVTSGAPDTQYF TGTGCCAGCAGCGTAACTAGCGGGGCCCCGGATACGCAGTATTTT
TRBJ2-7 - TRBD1 TRBV18 CASSPLAGTGVYEQYF TGTGCCAGCTCACCACTAGCCGGGACAGGGGTGTACGAGCAGTACTTC
TRBJ2-5 - TRBD2 TRBV30 CAWSVGAGGKTQYF TGTGCCTGGAGTGTCGGAGCGGGAGGGAAGACCCAGTACTTC
TRBJ2-3 - - TRBV27 CASSFGGAGWRDTQYF TGTGCCAGCAGTTTTGGCGGGGCGGGGTGGAGAGATACGCAGTATTTT
TRBJ2-5 - - TRBV15 CATSGEGSRETQYF TGTGCCACCAGCGGAGAGGGGAGTCGGGAGACCCAGTACTTC
TRBJ2-7 - - TRBV21-1 CANRTPYAGGVYEQYF TGTGCCAACAGGACCCCGTATGCAGGGGGGGTCTACGAGCAGTACTTC
TRBJ2-5 - TRBD2 TRBV5-4 CASSLGGRGETQYF TGTGCCAGCAGCTTGGGCGGGAGGGGGGAGACCCAGTACTTC
TRBJ2-2 - TRBD2 TRBV5-5 CASSPRLAGMAGELFF TGTGCCAGCAGCCCTAGGCTAGCGGGAATGGCCGGGGAGCTGTTTTTT
TRBJ2-1 - TRBD2 TRBV6-6 CASTLAGSVNEQFF TGTGCCAGCACCCTAGCGGGGTCCGTCAATGAGCAGTTCTTC
TRBJ2-4 - - TRBV29-1 CSVAPLAKNIQYF TGCAGCGTTGCGCCCCTAGCCAAAAACATTCAGTACTTC
TRBJ2-3 - TRBD2 TRBV7-2 CASSLGTSGRFWADTQYF TGTGCCAGCAGCTTAGGGACTAGCGGGAGGTTTTGGGCAGATACGCAGTATTTT
TRBJ2-2 - TRBD1 TRBV6-2/TRBV6-3 CASSLGQGDTGELFF TGTGCCAGCAGTCTTGGACAGGGTGACACCGGGGAGCTGTTTTTT
TRBJ1-1 - - TRBV7-9 CASSPPRAMTEAFF TGTGCCAGCAGCCCCCCAAGGGCTATGACTGAAGCTTTCTTT
TRBJ1-2 - - TRBV10-3 CAISENRDSGYTF TGTGCCATCAGTGAAAACAGGGACTCTGGCTACACCTTC
TRBJ1-4 - - TRBV20-1 CSASPGPGLLFF TGCAGTGCTAGTCCGGGACCGGGTCTACTGTTTTTT
TRBJ2-7 - - TRBV11-2 CASSISGTGTLYEQYF TGTGCCAGCAGCATATCCGGGACGGGTACGTTATACGAGCAGTACTTC
TRBJ1-5 - TRBD1 TRBV7-2 CASSGWTGRNQPQHF TGTGCCAGCAGCGGTTGGACAGGGAGGAATCAGCCCCAGCATTTT
TRBJ2-5 - - TRBV5-1 CASSLWGTETQYF TGCGCCAGCAGCTTGTGGGGGACGGAGACCCAGTACTTC
TRBJ1-2 many - TRBV2 CASSDREVANYGYTF TGTGCCAGCAGTGACCGTGAGGTTGCTAACTATGGCTACACCTTC
TRBJ1-2 - - TRBV19 CASSPRLGPSYGYTF TGTGCCAGTAGTCCCCGACTCGGACCGTCCTATGGCTACACCTTC
TRBJ1-4 few - TRBV7-9 CASSTGGLGNEKLFF TGTGCCAGCAGCACCGGGGGACTGGGAAATGAAAAACTGTTTTTT
TRBJ2-7 - TRBD2 TRBV3-1/TRBV3-2 CASSRKVGLGYYEQYF TGTGCCAGCAGCCGAAAAGTGGGACTAGGCTACTACGAGCAGTACTTC
TRBJ1-4 - TRBD1 TRBV28 CASSSDREVEKLFF TGTGCCAGCAGCTCGGACAGGGAAGTTGAAAAACTGTTTTTT
TRBJ2-6 - - TRBV7-3 CASRDSSGANVLTF TGTGCCAGCAGGGACAGCTCTGGGGCCAACGTCCTGACTTTC
TRBJ1-2 medium-sized - TRBV4-3 CASSDNYYGYTF TGCGCCAGCTCGGACAACTACTATGGCTACACCTTC
TRBJ1-1 - TRBD1 TRBV7-8 CASSSRARQGVNMNTEAFF TGTGCCAGCAGCTCCCGAGCAAGGCAGGGGGTTAACATGAACACTGAAGCTTTCTTT
TRBJ2-1 - - TRBV6-5 CASSYGGTWHEQFF TGTGCCAGCAGTTACGGGGGGACGTGGCATGAGCAGTTCTTC
TRBJ1-1 - - TRBV19 CASSILGVNTEAFF TGTGCCAGTAGTATCCTAGGGGTGAACACTGAAGCTTTCTTT